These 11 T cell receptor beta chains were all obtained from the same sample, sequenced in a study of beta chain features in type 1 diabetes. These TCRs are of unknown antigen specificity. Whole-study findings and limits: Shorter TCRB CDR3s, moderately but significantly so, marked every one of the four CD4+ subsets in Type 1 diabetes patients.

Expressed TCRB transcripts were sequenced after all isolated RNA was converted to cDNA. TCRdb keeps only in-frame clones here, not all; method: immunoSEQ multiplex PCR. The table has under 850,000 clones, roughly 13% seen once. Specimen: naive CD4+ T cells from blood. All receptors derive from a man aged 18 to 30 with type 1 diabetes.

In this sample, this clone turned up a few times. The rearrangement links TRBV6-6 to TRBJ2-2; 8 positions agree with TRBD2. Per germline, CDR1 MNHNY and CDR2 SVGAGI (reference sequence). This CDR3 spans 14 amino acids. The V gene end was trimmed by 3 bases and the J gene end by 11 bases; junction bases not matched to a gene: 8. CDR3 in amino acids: CASSYNGLAGELFF. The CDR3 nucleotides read TGTGCCAGCAGTTATAACGGCCTAGCGGGCGAGCTGTTTTTT.

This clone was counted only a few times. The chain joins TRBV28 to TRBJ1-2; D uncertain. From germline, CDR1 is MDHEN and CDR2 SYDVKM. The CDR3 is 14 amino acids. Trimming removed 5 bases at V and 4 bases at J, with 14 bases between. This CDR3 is CASSPQQNPYGYTF. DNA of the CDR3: TGTGCCAGCAGTCCTCAACAGAATCCCTATGGCTACACCTTC.

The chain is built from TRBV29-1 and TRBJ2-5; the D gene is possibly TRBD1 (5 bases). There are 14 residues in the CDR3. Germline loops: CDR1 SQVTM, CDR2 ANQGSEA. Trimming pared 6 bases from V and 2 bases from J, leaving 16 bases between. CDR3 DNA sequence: TGCAGCGTGGCATCTAGTGGGGCACAAGAGACCCAGTACTTC. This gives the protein CSVASSGAQETQYF. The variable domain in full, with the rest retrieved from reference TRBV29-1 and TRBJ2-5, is SAVISQKPSRDICQRGTSLTIQCQVDSQVTMMFWYRQQPGQSLTLIATANQGSEATYESGFVIDKFPISRPNLTFSTLTVSNMSPEDSSIYLCSVASSGAQETQYFGPGTRLLVL.

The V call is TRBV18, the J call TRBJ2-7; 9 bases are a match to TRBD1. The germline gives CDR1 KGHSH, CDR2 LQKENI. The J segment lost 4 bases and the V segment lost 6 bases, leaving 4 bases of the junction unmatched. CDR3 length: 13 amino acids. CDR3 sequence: CASSGTGRYEQYF. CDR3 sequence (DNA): TGTGCCAGCTCCGGGACAGGGCGGTACGAGCAGTACTTC. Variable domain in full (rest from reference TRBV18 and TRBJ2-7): NAGVMQNPRHLVRRRGQEARLRCSPMKGHSHVYWYRQLPEEGLKFMVYLQKENIIDESGMPKERFSAEFPKEGPSILRIQQVVRGDSAAYFCASSGTGRYEQYFGPGTRLTVT.

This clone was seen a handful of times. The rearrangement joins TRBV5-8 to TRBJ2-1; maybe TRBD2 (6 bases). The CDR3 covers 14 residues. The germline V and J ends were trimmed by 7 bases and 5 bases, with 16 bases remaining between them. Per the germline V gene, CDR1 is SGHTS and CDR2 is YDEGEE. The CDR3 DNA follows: TGTGCCAGCGCAGACGGGAGATTTGACAATGAGCAGTTCTTC. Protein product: CASADGRFDNEQFF.

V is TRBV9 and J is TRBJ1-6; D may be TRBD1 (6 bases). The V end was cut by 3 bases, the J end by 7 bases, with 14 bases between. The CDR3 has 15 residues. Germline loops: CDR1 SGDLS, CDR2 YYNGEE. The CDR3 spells CASSGAGTSNSPLHF. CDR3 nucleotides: TGTGCCAGCAGCGGAGCCGGGACATCAAATTCACCCCTCCACTTT.

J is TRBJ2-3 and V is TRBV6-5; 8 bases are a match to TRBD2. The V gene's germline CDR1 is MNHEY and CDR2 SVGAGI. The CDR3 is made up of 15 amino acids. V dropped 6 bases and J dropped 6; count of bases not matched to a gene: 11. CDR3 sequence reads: CASRDPPAGEDTQYF. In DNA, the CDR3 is TGTGCCAGCAGAGACCCCCCAGCGGGGGAGGATACGCAGTATTTT.

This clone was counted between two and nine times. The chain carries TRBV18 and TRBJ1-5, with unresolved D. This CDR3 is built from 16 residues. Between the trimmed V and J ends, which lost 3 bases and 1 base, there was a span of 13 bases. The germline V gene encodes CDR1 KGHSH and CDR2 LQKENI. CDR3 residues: CASSPYSGGSNQPQHF. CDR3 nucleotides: TGTGCCAGCTCACCCTACTCGGGAGGAAGCAATCAGCCCCAGCATTTT. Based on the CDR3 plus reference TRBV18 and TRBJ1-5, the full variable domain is NAGVMQNPRHLVRRRGQEARLRCSPMKGHSHVYWYRQLPEEGLKFMVYLQKENIIDESGMPKERFSAEFPKEGPSILRIQQVVRGDSAAYFCASSPYSGGSNQPQHFGDGTRLSIL.

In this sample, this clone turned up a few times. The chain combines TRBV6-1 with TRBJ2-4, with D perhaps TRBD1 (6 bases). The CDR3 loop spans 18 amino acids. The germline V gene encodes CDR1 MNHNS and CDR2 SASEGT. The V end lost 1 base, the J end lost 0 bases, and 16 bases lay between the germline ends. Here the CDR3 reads CASSEGLGTPVAKNIQYF. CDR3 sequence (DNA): TGTGCCAGCAGTGAAGGGCTCGGGACACCCGTAGCCAAAAACATTCAGTACTTC.

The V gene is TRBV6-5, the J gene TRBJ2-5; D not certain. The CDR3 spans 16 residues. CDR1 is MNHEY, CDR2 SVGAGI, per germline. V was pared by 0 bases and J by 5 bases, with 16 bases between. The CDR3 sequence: CASSYSTYPKMETQYF. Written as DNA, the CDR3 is TGTGCCAGCAGTTACTCGACATATCCGAAAATGGAGACCCAGTACTTC.

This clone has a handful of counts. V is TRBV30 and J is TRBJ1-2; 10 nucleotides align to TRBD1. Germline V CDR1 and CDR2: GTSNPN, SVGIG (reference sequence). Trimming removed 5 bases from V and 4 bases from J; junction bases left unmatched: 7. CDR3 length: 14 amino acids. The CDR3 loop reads CAWAGTGASYGYTF. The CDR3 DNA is TGTGCCTGGGCCGGGACAGGGGCTAGCTATGGCTACACCTTC. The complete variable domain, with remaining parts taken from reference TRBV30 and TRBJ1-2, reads SQTIHQWPATLVQPVGSPLSLECTVEGTSNPNLYWYRQAAGRGLQLLFYSVGIGQISSEVPQNLSASRPQDRQFILSSKKLLLSDSGFYLCAWAGTGASYGYTFGSGTRLTVV.